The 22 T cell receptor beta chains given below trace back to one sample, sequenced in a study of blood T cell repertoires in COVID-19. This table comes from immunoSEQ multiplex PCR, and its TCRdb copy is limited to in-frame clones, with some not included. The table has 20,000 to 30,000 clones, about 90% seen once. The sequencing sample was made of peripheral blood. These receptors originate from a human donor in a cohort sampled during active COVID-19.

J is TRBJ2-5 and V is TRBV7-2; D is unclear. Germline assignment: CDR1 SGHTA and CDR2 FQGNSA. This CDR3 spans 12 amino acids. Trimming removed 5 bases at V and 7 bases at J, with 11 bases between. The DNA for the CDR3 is TGTGCCAGCAGCCCTGAACTAACGACCCAGTACTTC. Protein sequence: CASSPELTTQYF.

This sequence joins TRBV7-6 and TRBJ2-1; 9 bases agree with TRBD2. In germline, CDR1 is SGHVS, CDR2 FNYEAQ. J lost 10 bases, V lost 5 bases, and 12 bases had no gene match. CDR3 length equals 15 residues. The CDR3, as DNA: TGTGCCAGCAGCCTTAGCGGGAGCGGTCGTCTAGAGCAGTTCTTC. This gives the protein CASSLSGSGRLEQFF.

CDR3: CSASMAGTDTQYF. The CDR3 nucleotides are TGCAGTGCTAGTATGGCGGGCACAGATACGCAGTATTTT. V gene TRBV20-1 combines with J gene TRBJ2-3; D is unclear. This CDR3 region has 13 residues. V was shortened by 3 bases and J by 1 base, with 8 bases between the two germline ends. Germline V gene sequence: CDR1 DFQATT, CDR2 SNEGSKA (reference sequence).

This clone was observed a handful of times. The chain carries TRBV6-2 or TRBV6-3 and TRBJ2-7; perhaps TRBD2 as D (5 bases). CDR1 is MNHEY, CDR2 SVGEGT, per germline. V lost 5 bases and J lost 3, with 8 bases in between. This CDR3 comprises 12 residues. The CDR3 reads CASSPTNYEQYF. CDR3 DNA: TGTGCCAGCAGTCCGACTAACTACGAGCAGTACTTC.

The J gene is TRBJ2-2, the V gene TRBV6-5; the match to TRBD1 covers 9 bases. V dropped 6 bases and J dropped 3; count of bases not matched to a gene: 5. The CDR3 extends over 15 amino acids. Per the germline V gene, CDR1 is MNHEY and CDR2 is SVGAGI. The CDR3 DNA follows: TGTGCCAGCAGATCCCGGGACAGGGACACCGGGGAGCTGTTTTTT. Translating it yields CASRSRDRDTGELFF.

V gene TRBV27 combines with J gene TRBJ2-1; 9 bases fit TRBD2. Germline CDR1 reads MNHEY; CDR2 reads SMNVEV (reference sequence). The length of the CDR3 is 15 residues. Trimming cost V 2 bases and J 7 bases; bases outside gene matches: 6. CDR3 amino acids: CASSLGASGVNEQFF. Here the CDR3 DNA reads TGTGCCAGCAGTTTAGGGGCTAGCGGGGTAAATGAGCAGTTCTTC.

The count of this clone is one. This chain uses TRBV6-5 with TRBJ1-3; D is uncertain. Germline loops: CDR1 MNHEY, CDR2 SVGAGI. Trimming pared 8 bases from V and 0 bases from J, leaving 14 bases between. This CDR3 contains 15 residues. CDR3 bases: TGTGCCAGCCGATCCGCCGGAGTCTCTGGAAACACCATATATTTT. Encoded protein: CASRSAGVSGNTIYF.

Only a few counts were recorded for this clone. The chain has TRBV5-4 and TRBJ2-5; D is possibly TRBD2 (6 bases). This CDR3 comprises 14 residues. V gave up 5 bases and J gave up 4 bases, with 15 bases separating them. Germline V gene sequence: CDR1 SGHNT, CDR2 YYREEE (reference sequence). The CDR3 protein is CASRFGSRGETQYF. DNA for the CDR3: TGTGCCAGCAGGTTCGGGAGCCGGGGAGAGACCCAGTACTTC.

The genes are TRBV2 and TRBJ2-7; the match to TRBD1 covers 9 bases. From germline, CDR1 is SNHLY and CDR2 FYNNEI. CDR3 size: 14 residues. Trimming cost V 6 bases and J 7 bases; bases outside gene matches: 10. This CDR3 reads CASSKGTGNLEQYF. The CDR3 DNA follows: TGTGCCAGCAGCAAGGGGACAGGGAACTTAGAGCAGTACTTC.

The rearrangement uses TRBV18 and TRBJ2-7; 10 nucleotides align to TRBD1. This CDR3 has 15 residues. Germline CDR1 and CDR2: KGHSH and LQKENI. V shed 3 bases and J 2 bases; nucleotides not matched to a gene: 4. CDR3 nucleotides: TGTGCCAGCTCACCGGGACAGGGGCGTACCTACGAGCAGTACTTC. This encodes CASSPGQGRTYEQYF.

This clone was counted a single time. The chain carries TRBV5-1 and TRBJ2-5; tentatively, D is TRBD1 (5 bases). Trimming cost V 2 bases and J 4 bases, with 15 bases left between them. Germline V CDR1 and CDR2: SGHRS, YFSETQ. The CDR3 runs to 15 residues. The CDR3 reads CASSLTGTVGETQYF. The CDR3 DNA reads TGCGCCAGCAGCTTAACAGGAACGGTCGGAGAGACCCAGTACTTC.

The CDR3 nucleotides are TGTGCCAGCAGGCTAGACAGGTACAGCTCCTACGAGCAGTACTTC. The encoded protein is CASRLDRYSSYEQYF. This chain connects TRBV2 to TRBJ2-7; D is possibly TRBD1 (6 bases). This CDR3 comprises 15 residues. With 6 bases removed from V and 0 bases from J, the gap between germline ends came to 15 bases. Germline assignment: CDR1 SNHLY and CDR2 FYNNEI.

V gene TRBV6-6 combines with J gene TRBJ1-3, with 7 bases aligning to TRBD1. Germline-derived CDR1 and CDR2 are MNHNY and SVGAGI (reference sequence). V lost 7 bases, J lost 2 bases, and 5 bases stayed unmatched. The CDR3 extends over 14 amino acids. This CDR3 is CASIATGTGNTIYF. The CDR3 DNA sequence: TGTGCCAGCATAGCGACAGGGACTGGAAACACCATATATTTT.

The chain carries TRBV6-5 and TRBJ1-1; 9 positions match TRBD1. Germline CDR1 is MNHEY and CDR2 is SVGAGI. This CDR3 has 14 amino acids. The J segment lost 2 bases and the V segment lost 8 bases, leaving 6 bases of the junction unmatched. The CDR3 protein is CASGWDRENTEAFF. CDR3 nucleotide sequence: TGTGCCAGCGGCTGGGACAGGGAAAACACTGAAGCTTTCTTT.

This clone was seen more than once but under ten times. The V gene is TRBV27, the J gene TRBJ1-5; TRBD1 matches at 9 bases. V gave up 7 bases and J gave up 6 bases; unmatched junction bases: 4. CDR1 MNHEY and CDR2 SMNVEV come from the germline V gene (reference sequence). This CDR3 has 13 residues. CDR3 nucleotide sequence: TGTGCCAGCAAGACAGGGGGAGGTCAGCCCCAGCATTTT. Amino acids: CASKTGGGQPQHF.

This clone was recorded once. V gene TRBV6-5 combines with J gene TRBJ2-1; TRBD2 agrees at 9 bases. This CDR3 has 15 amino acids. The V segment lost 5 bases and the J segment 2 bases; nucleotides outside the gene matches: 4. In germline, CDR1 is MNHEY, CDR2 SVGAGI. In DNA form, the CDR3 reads TGTGCCAGCAGTCCAACTAGCGGGCCCTACAATGAGCAGTTCTTC. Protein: CASSPTSGPYNEQFF.

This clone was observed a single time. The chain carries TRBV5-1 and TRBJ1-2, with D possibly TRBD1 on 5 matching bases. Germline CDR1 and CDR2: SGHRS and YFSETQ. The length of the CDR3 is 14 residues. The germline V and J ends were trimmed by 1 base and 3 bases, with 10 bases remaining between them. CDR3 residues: CASSLNTGDYGYTF. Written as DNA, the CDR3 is TGCGCCAGCAGCTTGAATACAGGCGACTATGGCTACACCTTC.

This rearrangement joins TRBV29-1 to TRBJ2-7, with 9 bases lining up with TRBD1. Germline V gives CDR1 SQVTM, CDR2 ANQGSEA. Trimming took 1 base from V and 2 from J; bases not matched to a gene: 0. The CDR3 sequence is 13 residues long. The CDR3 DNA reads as TGCAGCGTTGAAGGGACAGGGGCCTACGAGCAGTACTTC. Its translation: CSVEGTGAYEQYF.

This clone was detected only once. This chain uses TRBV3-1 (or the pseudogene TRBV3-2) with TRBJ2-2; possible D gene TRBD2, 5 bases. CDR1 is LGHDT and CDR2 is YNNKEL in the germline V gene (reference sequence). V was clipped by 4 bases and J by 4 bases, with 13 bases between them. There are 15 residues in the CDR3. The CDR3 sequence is CASSPTTGRTGELFF. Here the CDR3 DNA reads TGTGCCAGCAGCCCGACTACGGGTCGCACCGGGGAGCTGTTTTTT.

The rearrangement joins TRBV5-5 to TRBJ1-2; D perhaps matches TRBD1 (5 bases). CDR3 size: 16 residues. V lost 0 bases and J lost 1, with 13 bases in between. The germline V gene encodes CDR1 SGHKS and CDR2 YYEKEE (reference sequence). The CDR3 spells CASSLDDSYYNYGYTF. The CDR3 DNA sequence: TGTGCCAGCAGCTTGGATGACAGTTACTATAACTATGGCTACACCTTC.

The CDR3 region is CSVYRGGTDTQYF. The CDR3 bases are TGCAGCGTCTACAGGGGAGGAACAGATACGCAGTATTTT. The V gene is TRBV29-1, the J gene TRBJ2-3; D possibly corresponds to TRBD1 (7 bases). The CDR3 has 13 amino acids. V was pared by 6 bases and J by 3 bases, with 13 bases between. The germline gives CDR1 SQVTM, CDR2 ANQGSEA.

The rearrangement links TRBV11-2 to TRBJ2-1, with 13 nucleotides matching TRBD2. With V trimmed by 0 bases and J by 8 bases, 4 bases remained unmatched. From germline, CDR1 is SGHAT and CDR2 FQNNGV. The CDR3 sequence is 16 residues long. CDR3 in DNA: TGTGCCAGCAGCTTAGAAAGGACTAGCGGGGGTCATGAGCAGTTCTTC. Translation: CASSLERTSGGHEQFF.